This T cell receptor (beta chain) is drawn from a study of Tregs in tolerant kidney transplant recipients (dated by TCRdb to between 2018 and 2021). The study in broad terms: The transplants used related donors with nonmyeloablative bone marrow transplantation, and mixed chimerism in the human trials was transient. TCRbeta sequencing was used in the study to identify donor-specific regulatory T cells before combined kidney and bone marrow transplantation, and the identified cells were then tracked after transplant.

Beyond this particular receptor, the publication reports: The most biologically relevant and donor-specific TCRbeta repertoire appeared to be identified by expanding Tregs with activated donor B cells. For some patients, the PCR primers changed as time went on, which meant samples from those patients could not be compared with one another at the nucleotide level. Donor-specific Treg expansion was found to exceed global Treg expansion in tolerant patients, suggesting antigen-driven rather than nonspecific expansion. Biological reproducibility was not directly addressed, though technical replication error appeared minimal. Because only a small number of patients were included, the study had limitations, and the results will need to be validated in larger populations as well as under other immunosuppression protocols.

With respect to this clone: This receptor's antigen is unknown.

This specimen's time point label, per the study, means: blood sample drawn before combined kidney and bone marrow transplant. Thawed PBMCs were FACS-sorted into unstimulated Tregs (CD4+CD25+CD127-), CD4+ non-Tregs (CD4+CD25-), CD4 cells and CD8 cells. Patients were several combined kidney and bone marrow transplant recipients from the ITN036ST trial, and only these trial subjects had samples available. Healthy control blood was processed to PBMCs with a Ficoll density gradient and then cryopreserved, whereas patient PBMCs were collected both before and after transplant. For TCRbeta CDR3 sequencing, genomic DNA was extracted from sorted cells using the QIAGEN DNeasy Blood and Tissue Kit. Through immunoSEQ, high-throughput TCRbeta CDR3 sequencing was done commercially, including PCR amplification with internal controls and bias correction. Concerning the study's data processing: Unique productive TCRbeta sequences were defined by CDR3 nucleotide sequence where primers matched, otherwise by CDR3 amino acid sequence with Vbeta and Jbeta genes. To correct sorting error, sequences shared between sorted populations at a frequency ratio of 2:1 or less were removed; the rest were assigned to the higher population. Donor-reactive sequences were defined as at least 5-fold expanded in CFSE-low cells versus unstimulated cells, with frequency of at least 0.01% in CFSE-low cells. Jensen-Shannon divergence, calculated on the top 100 TCRbeta sequences ranked by frequency, was used to quantify repertoire divergence. For samples with multiple sequencing runs, sorting error was corrected separately for each run before the runs were pooled. TCRdb re-hosts the immuneACCESS table, in-frame sequences only. Its copies lack some clones; in the studies checked, an unresolved V gene accounts for under half of them, and the cause for the rest is not known. V and J calls and clone size are copied from that table; D and trimming were computed from the DNA. The table kept for this sample lists some 52,000 clones. 0.83% of the sample goes to the ten largest clones.

The specimen comprised CD4+ T cells from blood, sampled before the transplant. The clonotype comes from a human donor who received a combined kidney and bone marrow transplant.

Here the CDR3 is given as CSARDQVLSYEQYF. The part of the CDR3 DNA that was read is TGCAGTGCTAGAGATCAGGTCCTTTCCTACGAG. The chain couples TRBV20-1 to TRBJ2-7, with the D gene uncertain. Sequencing ends 3 residues short of the CDR3 end; the germline J gene provides the rest. As encoded in the germline V gene (reference sequence), CDR1 is DFQATT while CDR2 is SNEGSKA. Spanning cysteine to phenylalanine, the CDR3 consists of 14 amino acids. Only the CDR3 bases that were read are kept: 33 of them, in frame from base 1. The V end loses 0 bases and the J end loses 1 base, and a stretch of 10 bases separates them.